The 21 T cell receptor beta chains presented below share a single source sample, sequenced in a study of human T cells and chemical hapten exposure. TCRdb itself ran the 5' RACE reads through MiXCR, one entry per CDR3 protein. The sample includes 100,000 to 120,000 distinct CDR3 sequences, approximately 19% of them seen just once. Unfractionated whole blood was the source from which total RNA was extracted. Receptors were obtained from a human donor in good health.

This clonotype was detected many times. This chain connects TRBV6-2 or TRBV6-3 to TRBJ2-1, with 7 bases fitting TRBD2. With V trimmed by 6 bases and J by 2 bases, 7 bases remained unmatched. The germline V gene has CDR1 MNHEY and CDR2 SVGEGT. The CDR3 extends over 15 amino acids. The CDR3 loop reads CASSRGDYTYNEQFF. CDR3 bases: TGTGCCAGCAGCCGCGGGGACTATACCTACAATGAGCAGTTCTTC.

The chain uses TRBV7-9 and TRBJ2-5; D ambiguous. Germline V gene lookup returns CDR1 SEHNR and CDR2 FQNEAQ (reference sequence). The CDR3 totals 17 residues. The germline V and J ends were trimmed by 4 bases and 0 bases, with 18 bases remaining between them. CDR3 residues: CASSSPATWPYQETQYF. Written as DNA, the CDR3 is TGTGCCAGCAGCTCCCCGGCGACCTGGCCGTACCAAGAGACCCAGTACTTC.

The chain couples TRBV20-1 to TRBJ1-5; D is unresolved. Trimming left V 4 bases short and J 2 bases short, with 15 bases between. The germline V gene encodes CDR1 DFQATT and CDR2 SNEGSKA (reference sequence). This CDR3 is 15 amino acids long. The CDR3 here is CSATLRGFGNQPQHF. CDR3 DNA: TGCAGTGCTACCCTTCGGGGATTTGGCAATCAGCCCCAGCATTTT.

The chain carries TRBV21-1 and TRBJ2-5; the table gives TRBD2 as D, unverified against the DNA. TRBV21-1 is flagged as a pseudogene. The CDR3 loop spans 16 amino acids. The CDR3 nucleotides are TGTGCCAGCAGCAAAGTCTCCACTAGTTACCAAGAGACCCAGTACTTC. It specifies CASSKVSTSYQETQYF.

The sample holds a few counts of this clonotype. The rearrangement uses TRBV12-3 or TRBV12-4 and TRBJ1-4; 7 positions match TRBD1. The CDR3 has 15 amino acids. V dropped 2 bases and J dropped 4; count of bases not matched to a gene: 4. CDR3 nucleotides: TGTGCCAGCAGTTTAAAGGGACAGCTTAATGAAAAACTGTTTTTT. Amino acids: CASSLKGQLNEKLFF.

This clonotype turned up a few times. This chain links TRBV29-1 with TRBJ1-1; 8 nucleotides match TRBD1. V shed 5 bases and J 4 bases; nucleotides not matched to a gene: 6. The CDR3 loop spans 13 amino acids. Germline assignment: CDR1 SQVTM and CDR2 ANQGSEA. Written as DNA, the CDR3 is TGCAGCGTTAGCGGACAGGGAGCCACTGAAGCTTTCTTT. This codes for CSVSGQGATEAFF.

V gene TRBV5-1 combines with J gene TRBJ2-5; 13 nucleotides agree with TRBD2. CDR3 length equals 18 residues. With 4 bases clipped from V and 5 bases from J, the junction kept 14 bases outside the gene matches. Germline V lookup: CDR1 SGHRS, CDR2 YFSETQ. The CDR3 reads CASSPGAPGLAGVETQYF. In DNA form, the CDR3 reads TGCGCCAGCAGCCCCGGGGCGCCCGGACTAGCGGGAGTTGAGACCCAGTACTTC.

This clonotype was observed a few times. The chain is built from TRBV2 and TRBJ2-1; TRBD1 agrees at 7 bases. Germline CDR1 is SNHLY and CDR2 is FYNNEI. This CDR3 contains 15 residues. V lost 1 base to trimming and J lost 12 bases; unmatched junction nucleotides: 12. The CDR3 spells CASSEEGTGVRLQFF. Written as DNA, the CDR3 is TGTGCCAGCAGTGAAGAGGGTACAGGGGTCAGGTTGCAGTTCTTC.

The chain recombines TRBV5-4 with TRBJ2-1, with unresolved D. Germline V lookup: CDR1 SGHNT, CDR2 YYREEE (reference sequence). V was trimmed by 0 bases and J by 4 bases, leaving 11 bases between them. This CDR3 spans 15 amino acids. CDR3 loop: CASSLGLFNYNEQFF. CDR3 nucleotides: TGTGCCAGCAGCTTGGGGCTATTCAATTACAATGAGCAGTTCTTC.

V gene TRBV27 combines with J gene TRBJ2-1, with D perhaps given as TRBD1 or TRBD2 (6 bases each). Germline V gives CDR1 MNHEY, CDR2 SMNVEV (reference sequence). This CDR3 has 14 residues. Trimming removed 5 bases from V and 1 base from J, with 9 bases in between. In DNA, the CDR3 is TGTGCCAGCAGTACAGGGAGGTCCTACAATGAGCAGTTCTTC. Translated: CASSTGRSYNEQFF.

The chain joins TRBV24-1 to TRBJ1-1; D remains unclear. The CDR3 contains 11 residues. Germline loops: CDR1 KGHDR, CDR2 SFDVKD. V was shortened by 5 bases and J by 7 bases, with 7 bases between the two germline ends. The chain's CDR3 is CATSGGNEAFF. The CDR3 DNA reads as TGTGCCACCAGTGGCGGCAATGAAGCTTTCTTT.

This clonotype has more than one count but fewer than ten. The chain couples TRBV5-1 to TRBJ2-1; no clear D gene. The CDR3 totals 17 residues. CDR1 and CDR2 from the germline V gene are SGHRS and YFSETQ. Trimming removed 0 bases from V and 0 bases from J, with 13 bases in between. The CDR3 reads CASSLGASTFSYNEQFF. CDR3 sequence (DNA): TGCGCCAGCAGCTTGGGGGCTTCAACCTTCTCCTACAATGAGCAGTTCTTC.

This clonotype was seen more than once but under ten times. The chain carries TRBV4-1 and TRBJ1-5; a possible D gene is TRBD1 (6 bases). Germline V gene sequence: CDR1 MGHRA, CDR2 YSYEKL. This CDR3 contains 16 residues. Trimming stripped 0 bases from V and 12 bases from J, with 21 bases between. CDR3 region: CASSQESWAVARGQHF. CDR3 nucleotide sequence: TGCGCCAGCAGCCAAGAGTCTTGGGCGGTGGCCAGGGGCCAGCATTTT.

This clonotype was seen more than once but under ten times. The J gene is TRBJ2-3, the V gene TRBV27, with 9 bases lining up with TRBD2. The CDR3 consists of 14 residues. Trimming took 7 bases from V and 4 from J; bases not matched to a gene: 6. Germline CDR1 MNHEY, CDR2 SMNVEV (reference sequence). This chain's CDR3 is CASTEGTSPDTQYF. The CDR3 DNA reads TGTGCCAGCACCGAAGGGACTAGCCCAGATACGCAGTATTTT.

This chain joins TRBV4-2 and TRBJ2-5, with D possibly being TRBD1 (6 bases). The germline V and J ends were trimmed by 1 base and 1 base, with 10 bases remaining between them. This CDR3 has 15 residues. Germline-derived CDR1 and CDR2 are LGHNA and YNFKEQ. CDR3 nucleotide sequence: TGTGCCAGCAGCCAAGCCCGGGACACCCAAGAGACCCAGTACTTC. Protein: CASSQARDTQETQYF.

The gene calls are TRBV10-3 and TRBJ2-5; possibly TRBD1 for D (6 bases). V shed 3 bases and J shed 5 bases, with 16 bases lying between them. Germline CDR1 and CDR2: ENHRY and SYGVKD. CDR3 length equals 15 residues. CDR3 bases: TGTGCCATCAGTGACGCCAGGGGTCTGGAGGAGACCCAGTACTTC. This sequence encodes CAISDARGLEETQYF.

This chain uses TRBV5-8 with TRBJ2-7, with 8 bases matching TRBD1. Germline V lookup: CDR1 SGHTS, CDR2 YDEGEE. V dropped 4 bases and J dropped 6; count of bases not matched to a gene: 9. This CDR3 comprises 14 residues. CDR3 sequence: CASSPDRARAEQYF. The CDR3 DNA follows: TGTGCCAGCAGCCCGGACAGGGCCAGGGCCGAGCAGTACTTC. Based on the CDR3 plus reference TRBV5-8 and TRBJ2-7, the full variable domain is EAGVTQSPTHLIKTRGQQATLRCSPISGHTSVYWYQQALGLGLQFLLWYDEGEERNRGNFPPRFSGRQFPNYSSELNVNALELEDSALYLCASSPDRARAEQYFGPGTRLTVT.

The DNA of the CDR3 is TGTGCCAGCAGTTATTTTAGTAGCTCTGGGGCCAACGTCCTGACTTTC. Amino acids: CASSYFSSSGANVLTF. The chain recombines TRBV28 with TRBJ2-6; D not certain. V was shortened by 4 bases and J by 0 bases, with 10 bases between the two germline ends. Germline CDR1 is MDHEN and CDR2 is SYDVKM. The CDR3 contains 16 residues.

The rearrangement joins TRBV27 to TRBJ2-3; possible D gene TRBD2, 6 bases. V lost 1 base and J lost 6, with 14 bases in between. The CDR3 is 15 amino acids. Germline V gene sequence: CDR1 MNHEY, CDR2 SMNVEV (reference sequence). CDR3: CASSLYRDAGDTQYF. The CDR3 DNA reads TGTGCCAGCAGTTTATACCGGGATGCGGGGGATACGCAGTATTTT.

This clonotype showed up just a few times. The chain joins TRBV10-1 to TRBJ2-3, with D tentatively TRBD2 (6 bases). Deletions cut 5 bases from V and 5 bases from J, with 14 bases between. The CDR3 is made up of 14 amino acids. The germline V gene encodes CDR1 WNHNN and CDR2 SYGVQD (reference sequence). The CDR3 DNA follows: TGCGCCAGCAGTTTCGGAGGGCCGGAAGATACGCAGTATTTT. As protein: CASSFGGPEDTQYF.

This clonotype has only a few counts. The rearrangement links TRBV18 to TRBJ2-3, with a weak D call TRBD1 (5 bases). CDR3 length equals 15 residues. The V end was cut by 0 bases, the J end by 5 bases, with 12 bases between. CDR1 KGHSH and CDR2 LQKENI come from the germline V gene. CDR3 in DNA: TGTGCCAGCTCACCACCCGGGTCTAGGGGAGATACGCAGTATTTT. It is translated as CASSPPGSRGDTQYF.